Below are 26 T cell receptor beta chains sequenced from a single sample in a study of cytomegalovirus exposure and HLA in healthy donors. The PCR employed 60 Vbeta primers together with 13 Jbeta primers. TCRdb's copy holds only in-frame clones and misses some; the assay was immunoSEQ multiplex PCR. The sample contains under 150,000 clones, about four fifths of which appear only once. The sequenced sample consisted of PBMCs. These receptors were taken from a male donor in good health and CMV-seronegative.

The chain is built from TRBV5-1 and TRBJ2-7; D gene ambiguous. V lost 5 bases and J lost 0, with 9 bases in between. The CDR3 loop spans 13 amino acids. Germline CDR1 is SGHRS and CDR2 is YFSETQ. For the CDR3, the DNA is TGCGCCAGCAGACAGCCCTCCTCCTACGAGCAGTACTTC. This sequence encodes CASRQPSSYEQYF. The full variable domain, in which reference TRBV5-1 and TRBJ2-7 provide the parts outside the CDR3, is KAGVTQTPRYLIKTRGQQVTLSCSPISGHRSVSWYQQTPGQGLQFLFEYFSETQRNKGNFPGRFSGRQFSNSRSEMNVSTLELGDSALYLCASRQPSSYEQYFGPGTRLTVT.

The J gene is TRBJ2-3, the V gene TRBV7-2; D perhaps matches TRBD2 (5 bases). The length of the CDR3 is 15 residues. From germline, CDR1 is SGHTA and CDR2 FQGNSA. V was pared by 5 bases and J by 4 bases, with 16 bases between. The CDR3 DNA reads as TGTGCCAGCAGCCCGAGGGCCCAAGTCCCAGATACGCAGTATTTT. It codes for CASSPRAQVPDTQYF.

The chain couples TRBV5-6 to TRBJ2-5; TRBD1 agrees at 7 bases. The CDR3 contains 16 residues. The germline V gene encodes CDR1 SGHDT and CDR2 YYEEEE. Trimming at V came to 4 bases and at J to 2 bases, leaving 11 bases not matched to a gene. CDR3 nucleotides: TGTGCCAGCAGCACGACAGGGATCCTTAAGCAAGAGACCCAGTACTTC. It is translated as CASSTTGILKQETQYF.

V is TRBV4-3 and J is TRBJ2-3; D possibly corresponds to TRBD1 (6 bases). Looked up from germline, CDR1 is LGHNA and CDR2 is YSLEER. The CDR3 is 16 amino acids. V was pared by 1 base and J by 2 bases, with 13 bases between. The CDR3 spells CASSQVVGAFTDTQYF. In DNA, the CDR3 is TGCGCCAGCAGCCAAGTGGTGGGGGCCTTCACAGATACGCAGTATTTT.

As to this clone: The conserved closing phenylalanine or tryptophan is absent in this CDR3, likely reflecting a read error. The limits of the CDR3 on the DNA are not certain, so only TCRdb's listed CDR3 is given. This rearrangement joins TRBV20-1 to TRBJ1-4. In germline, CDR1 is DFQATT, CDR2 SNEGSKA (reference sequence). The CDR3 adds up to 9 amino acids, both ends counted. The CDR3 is CSARAERAT.

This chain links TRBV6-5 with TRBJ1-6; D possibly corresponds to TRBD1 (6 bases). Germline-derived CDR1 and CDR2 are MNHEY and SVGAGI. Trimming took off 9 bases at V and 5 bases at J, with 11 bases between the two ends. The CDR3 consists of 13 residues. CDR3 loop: CASQGKNNSPLHF. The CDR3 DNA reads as TGTGCCAGTCAGGGGAAGAATAATTCACCCCTCCACTTT.

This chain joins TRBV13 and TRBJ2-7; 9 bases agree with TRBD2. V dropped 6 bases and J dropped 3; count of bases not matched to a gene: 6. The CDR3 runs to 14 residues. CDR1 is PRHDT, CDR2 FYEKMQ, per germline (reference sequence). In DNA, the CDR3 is TGTGCCAGCAGTTACGGGACTAGCAACTACGAGCAGTACTTC. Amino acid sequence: CASSYGTSNYEQYF.

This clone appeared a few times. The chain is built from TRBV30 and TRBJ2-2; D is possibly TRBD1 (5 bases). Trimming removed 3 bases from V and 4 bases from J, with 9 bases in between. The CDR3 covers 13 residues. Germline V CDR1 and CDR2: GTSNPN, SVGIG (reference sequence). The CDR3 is CAWRRTTTGELFF. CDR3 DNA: TGTGCCTGGAGGCGGACAACCACCGGGGAGCTGTTTTTT.

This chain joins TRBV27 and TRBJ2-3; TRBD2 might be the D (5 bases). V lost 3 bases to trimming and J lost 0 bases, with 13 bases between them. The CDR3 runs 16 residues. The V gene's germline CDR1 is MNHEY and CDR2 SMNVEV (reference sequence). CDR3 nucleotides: TGTGCCAGCAGTTTCACCCGGGGTCTGAGCACAGATACGCAGTATTTT. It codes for CASSFTRGLSTDTQYF.

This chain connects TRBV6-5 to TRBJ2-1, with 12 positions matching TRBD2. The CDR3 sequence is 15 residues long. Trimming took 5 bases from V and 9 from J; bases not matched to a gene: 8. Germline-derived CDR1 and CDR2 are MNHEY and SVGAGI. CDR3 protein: CASSNPTSGSFEQFF. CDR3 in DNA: TGTGCCAGCAGTAACCCGACTAGCGGGAGTTTTGAGCAGTTCTTC.

The CDR3 sequence: CASSVPGIQYF. For the CDR3, the DNA is TGTGCCAGCAGCGTCCCAGGCATTCAGTACTTC. This sequence joins TRBV9 and TRBJ2-4; D unclear. This CDR3 is built from 11 residues. Germline V gene data show CDR1 as SGDLS and CDR2 as YYNGEE. Trimming stripped 2 bases from V and 9 bases from J, with 6 bases between.

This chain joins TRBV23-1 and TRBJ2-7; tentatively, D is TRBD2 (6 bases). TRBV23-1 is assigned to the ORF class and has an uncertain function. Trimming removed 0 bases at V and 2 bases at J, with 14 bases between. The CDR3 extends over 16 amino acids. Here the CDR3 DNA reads TGCGCCAGCAGTCAATCGGGGACGGGAGAACCCTACGAGCAGTACTTC. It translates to CASSQSGTGEPYEQYF.

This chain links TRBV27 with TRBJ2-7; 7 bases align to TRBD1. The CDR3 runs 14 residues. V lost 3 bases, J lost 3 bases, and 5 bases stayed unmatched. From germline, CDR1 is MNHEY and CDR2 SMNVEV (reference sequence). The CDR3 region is CASSFGTVGYEQYF. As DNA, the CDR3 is TGTGCCAGCAGTTTCGGGACAGTTGGCTACGAGCAGTACTTC.

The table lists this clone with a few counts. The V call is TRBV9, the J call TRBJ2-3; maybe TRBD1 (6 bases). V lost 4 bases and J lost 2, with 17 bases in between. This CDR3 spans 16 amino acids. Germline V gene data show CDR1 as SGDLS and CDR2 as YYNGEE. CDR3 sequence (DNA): TGTGCCAGCAGCATATCCCCGGGACAAAACACAGATACGCAGTATTTT. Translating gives CASSISPGQNTDTQYF.

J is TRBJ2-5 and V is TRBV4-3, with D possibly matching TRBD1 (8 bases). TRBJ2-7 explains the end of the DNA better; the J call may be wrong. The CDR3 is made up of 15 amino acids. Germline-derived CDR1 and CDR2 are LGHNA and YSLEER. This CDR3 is CASSQWTGRGSEQYF. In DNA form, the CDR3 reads TGCGCCAGCAGCCAATGGACAGGGAGGGGTTCCGAGCAGTACTTC.

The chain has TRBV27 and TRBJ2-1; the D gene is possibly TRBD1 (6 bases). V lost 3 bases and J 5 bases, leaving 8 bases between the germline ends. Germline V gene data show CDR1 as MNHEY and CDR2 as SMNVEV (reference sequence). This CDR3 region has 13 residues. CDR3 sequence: CASSLGADNEQFF. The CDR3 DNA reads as TGTGCCAGCAGTTTGGGGGCTGACAATGAGCAGTTCTTC.

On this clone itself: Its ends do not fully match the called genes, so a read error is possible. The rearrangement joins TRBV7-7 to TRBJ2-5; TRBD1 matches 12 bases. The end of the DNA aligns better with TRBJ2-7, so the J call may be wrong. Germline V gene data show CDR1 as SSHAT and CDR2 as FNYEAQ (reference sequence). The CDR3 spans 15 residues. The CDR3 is CASSRDRGQSYEQYF. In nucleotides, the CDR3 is TGTGCTAGCAGCCGGGACAGGGGGCAATCCTACGAGCAGTACTTC.

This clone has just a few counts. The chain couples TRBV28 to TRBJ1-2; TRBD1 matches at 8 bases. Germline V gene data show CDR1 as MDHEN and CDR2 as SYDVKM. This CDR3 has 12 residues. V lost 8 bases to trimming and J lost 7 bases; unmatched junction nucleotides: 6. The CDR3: CASLRGRAGYTF. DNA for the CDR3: TGTGCCAGCCTCAGGGGGCGGGCTGGCTACACCTTC.

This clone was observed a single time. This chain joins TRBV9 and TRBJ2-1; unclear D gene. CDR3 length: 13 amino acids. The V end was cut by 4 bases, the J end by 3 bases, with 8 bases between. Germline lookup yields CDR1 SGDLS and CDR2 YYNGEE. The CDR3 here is CASSPPYYNEQFF. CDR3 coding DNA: TGTGCCAGCAGCCCCCCGTACTACAATGAGCAGTTCTTC.

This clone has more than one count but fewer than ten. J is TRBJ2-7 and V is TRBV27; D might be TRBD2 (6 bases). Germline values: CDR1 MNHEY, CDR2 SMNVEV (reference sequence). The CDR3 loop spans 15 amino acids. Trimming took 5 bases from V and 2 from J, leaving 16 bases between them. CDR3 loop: CASSQSGSGPYEQYF. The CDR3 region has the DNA TGTGCCAGCAGTCAATCGGGTAGCGGCCCCTACGAGCAGTACTTC.

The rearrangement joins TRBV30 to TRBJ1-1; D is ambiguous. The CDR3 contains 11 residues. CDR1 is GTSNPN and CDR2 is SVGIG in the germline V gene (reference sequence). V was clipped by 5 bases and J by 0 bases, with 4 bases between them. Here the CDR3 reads CAWEVNTEAFF. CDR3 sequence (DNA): TGTGCCTGGGAGGTGAACACTGAAGCTTTCTTT.

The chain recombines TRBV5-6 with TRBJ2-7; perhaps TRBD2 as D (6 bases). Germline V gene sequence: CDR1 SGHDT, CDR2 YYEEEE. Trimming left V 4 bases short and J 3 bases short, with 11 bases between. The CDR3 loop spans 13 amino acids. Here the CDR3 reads CASSPGDFYEQYF. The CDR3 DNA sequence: TGTGCCAGCAGCCCGGGGGACTTCTACGAGCAGTACTTC.

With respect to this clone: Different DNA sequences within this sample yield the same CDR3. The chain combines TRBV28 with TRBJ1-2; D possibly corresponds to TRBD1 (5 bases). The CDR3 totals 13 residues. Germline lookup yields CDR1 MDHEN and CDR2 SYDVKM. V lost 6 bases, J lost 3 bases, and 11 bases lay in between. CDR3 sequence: CASSPGTDYGYTF. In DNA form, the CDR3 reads TGTGCCAGCAGCCCTGGGACTGACTATGGCTACACCTTC.

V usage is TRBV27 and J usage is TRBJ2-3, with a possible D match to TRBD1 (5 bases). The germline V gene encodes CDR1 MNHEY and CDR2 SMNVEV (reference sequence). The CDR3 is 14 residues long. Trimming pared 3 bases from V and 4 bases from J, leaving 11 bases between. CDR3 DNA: TGTGCCAGCAGTTTGGGCAGGGTAGCAGATACGCAGTATTTT. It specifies CASSLGRVADTQYF.

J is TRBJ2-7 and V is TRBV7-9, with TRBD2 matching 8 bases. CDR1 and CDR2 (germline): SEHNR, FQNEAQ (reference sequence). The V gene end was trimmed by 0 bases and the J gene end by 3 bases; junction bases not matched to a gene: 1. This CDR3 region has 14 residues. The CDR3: CASSLAREVYEQYF. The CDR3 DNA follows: TGTGCCAGCAGCTTAGCGCGGGAGGTCTACGAGCAGTACTTC.

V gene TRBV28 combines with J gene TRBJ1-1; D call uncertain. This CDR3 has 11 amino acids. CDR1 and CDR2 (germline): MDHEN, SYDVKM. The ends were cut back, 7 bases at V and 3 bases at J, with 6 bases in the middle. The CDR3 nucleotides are TGTGCCAGCATGTCGTACACTGAAGCTTTCTTT. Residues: CASMSYTEAFF. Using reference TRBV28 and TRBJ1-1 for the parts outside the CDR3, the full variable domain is DVKVTQSSRYLVKRTGEKVFLECVQDMDHENMFWYRQDPGLGLRLIYFSYDVKMKEKGDIPEGYSVSREKKERFSLILESASTNQTSMYLCASMSYTEAFFGQGTRLTVV.